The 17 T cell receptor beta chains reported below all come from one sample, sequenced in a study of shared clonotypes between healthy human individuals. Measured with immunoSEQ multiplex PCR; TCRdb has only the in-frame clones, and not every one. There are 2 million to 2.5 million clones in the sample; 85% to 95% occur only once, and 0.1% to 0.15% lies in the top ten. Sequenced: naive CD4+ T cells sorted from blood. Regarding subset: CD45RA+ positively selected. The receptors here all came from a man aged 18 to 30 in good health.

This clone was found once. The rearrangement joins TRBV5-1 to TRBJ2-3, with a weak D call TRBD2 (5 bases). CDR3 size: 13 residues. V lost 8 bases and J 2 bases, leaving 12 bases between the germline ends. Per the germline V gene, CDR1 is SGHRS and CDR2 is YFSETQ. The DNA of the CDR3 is TGCGCCAGTAGCGCACAGAACACAGATACGCAGTATTTT. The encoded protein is CASSAQNTDTQYF.

In DNA form, the CDR3 reads TGTGCCACCAAAAAATCGATGGGGGGGCAGTTCTTC. As protein: CATKKSMGGQFF. This chain joins TRBV2 and TRBJ2-1; tentatively, D is TRBD2 (6 bases). Germline loops: CDR1 SNHLY, CDR2 FYNNEI. CDR3 length: 12 residues. V lost 10 bases and J lost 12, with 19 bases in between. Combining the CDR3 with reference TRBV2 and TRBJ2-1 gives the whole variable domain EPEVTQTPSHQVTQMGQEVILRCVPISNHLYFYWYRQILGQKVEFLVSFYNNEISEKSEIFDDQFSVERPDGSNFTLKIRSTKLEDSAMYFCATKKSMGGQFFGPGTRLTVL.

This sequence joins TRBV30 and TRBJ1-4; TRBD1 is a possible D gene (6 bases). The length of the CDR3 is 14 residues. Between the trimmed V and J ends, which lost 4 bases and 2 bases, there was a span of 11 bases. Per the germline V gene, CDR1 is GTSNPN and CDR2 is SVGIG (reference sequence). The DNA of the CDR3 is TGTGCCTGGACGCAGGGGATCACTAATGAAAAACTGTTTTTT. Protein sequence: CAWTQGITNEKLFF.

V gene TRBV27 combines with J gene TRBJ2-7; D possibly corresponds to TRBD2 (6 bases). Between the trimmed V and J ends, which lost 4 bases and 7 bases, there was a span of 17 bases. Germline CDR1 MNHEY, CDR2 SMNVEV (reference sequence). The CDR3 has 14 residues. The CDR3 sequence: CASSYTDKAGEQYF. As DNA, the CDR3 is TGTGCCAGCAGTTATACAGACAAGGCGGGGGAGCAGTACTTC.

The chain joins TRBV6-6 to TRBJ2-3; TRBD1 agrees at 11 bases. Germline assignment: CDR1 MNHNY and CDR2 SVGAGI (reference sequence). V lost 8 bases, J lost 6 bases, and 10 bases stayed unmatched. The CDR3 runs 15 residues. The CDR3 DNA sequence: TGTGCCAGCCTGAGAGGGGACAGGGGGTTTGATACGCAGTATTTT. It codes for CASLRGDRGFDTQYF.

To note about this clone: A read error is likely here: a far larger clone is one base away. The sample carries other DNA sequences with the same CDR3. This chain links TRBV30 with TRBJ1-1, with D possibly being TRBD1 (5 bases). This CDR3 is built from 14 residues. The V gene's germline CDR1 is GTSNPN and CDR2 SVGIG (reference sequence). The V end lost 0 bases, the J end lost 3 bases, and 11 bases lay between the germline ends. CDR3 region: CAWSVTGGDTEAFF. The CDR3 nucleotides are TGTGCCTGGAGTGTAACCGGGGGGGACACTGAAGCTTTCTTT. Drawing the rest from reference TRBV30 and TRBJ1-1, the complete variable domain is SQTIHQWPATLVQPVGSPLSLECTVEGTSNPNLYWYRQAAGRGLQLLFYSVGIGQISSEVPQNLSASRPQDRQFILSSKKLLLSDSGFYLCAWSVTGGDTEAFFGQGTRLTVV.

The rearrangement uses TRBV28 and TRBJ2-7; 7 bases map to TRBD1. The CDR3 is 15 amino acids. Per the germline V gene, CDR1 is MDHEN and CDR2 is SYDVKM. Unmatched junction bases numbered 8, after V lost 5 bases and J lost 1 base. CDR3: CASSPGDSRSYEQYF. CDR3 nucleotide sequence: TGTGCCAGCAGTCCCGGGGACAGCAGATCCTACGAGCAGTACTTC.

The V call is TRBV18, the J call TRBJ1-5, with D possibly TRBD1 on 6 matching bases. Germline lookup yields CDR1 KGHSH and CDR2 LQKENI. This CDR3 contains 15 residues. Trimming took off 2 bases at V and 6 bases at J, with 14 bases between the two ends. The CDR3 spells CASSPGRGGSQPQHF. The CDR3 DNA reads TGTGCCAGCTCACCAGGCAGGGGAGGGAGTCAGCCCCAGCATTTT.

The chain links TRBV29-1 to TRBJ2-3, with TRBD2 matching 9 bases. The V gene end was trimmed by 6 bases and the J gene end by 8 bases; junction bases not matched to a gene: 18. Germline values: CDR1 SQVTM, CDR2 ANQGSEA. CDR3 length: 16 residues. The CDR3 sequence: CSVNFVGGRARATQYF. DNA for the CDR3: TGCAGCGTCAACTTTGTGGGCGGGAGGGCCAGAGCTACGCAGTATTTT.

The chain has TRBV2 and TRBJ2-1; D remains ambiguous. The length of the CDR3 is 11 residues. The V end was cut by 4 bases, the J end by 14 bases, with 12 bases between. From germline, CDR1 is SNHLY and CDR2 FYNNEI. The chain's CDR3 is CASSVQDPEFF. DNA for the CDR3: TGTGCCAGCAGTGTTCAGGACCCGGAGTTCTTC.

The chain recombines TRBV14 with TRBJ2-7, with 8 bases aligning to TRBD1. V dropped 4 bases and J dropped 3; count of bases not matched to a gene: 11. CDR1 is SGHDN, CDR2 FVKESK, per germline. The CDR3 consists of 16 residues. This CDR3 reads CASSPRTGKVNYEQYF. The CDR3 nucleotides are TGTGCCAGCAGCCCCAGGACAGGGAAAGTGAACTACGAGCAGTACTTC.

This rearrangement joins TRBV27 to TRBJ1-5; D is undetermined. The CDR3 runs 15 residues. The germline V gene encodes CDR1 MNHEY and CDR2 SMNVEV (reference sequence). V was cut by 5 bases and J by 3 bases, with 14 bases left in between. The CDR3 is CASSARPIPNQPQHF. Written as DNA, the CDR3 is TGTGCCAGCAGTGCCCGACCCATTCCCAATCAGCCCCAGCATTTT.

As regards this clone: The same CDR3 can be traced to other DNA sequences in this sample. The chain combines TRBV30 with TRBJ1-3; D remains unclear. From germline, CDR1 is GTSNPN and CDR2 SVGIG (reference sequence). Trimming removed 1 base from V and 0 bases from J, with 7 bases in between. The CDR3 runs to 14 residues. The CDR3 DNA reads TGTGCCTGGAGTGAGGGCCTCTCTGGAAACACCATATATTTT. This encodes CAWSEGLSGNTIYF.

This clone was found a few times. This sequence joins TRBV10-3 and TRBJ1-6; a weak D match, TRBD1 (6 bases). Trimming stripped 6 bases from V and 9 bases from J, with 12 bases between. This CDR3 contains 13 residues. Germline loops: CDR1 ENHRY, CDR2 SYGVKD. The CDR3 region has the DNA TGTGCCATCAGCGACAGGACGAGTTCACCCCTCCACTTT. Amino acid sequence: CAISDRTSSPLHF.

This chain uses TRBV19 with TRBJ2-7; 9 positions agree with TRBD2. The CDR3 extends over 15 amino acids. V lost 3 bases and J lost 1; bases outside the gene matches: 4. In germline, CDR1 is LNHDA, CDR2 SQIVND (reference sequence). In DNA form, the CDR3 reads TGTGCCAGTAGTATCGCTGCGGGAGGGTCCTACGAGCAGTACTTC. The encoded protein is CASSIAAGGSYEQYF.

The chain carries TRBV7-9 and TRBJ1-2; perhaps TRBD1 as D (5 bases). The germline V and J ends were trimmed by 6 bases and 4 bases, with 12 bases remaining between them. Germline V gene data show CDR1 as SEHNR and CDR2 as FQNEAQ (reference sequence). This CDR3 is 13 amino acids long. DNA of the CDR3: TGTGCCAGCAGAGTACCGGGACTCTATGGCTACACCTTC. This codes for CASRVPGLYGYTF.

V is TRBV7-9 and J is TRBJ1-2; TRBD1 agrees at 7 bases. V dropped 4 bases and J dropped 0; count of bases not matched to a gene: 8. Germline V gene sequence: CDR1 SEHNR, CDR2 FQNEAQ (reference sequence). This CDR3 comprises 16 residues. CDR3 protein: CASSSGTAPSNYGYTF. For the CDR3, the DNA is TGTGCCAGCAGCTCCGGGACAGCACCATCTAACTATGGCTACACCTTC.